This TCR beta chain was sequenced in a study of blood T cell repertoires in COVID-19. Recruitment covered over 20 US areas and drew participants whose ages spanned roughly 18 to 89 years. Recovered status applied to Cohort 3 donors who had two consecutive negative PCRs. It also applied to those with clearance or with symptom resolution. Trimming pared 5 bases from V and 7 bases from J, leaving 15 bases between. CDR3 length equals 14 residues. The germline CDR1 and CDR2 sequences are LGHDT and YNNKEL (reference sequence). Authors' analysis steps: Nucleated cell number was recorded as an estimate derived from reference gene primer amplification. Sequenced by immunoSEQ multiplex PCR; TCRdb stores in-frame clones only, minus some. V and J calls and clone size are as listed in that table; D and trimming were resolved from the DNA. The data hold 200,000 or so clones, with roughly 90% observed a single time.

The chain joins TRBV3-1 (or the pseudogene TRBV3-2) to TRBJ2-1; D is possibly TRBD2 (6 bases). This clonotype was obtained from a woman between 25 and 40 years old who had recovered from COVID-19. The sample taken for sequencing was PBMCs or T cells enriched from blood (not recorded which). CDR3 residues: CASSTTTSHNEQFF. DNA for the CDR3: TGTGCCAGCAGCACAACGACTAGTCATAATGAGCAGTTCTTC.